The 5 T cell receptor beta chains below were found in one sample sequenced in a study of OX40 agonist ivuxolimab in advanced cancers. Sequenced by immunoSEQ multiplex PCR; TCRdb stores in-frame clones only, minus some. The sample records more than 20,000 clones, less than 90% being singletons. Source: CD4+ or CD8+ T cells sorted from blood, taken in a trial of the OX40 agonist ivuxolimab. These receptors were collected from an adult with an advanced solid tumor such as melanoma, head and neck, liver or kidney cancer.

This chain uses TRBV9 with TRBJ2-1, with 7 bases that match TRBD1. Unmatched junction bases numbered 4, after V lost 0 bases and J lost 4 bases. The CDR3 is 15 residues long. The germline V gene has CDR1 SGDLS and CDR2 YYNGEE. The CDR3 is CASSVVTGLYNEQFF. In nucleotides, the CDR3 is TGTGCCAGCAGCGTAGTGACAGGGCTGTACAATGAGCAGTTCTTC.

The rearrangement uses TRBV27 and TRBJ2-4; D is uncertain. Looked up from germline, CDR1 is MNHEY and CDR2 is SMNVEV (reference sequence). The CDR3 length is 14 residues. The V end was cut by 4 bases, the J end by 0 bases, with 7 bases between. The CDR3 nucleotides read TGTGCCAGCAGTTCCCTCCTAGCCAAAAACATTCAGTACTTC. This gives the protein CASSSLLAKNIQYF.

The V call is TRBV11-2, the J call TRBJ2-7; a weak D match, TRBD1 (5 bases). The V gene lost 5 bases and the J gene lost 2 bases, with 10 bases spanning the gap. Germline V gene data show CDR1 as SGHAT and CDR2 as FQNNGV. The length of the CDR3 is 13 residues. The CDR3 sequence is CASSLQGTYEQYF. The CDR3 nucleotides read TGTGCCAGCAGCCTCCAGGGTACCTACGAGCAGTACTTC.

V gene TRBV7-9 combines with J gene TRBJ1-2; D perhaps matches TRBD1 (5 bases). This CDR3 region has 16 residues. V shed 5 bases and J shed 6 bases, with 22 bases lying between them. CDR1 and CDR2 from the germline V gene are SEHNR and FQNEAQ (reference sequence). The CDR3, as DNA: TGTGCCAGCAGCACAGGAGCCTCGGTTAAGCCCGATGGCTACACCTTC. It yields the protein CASSTGASVKPDGYTF.

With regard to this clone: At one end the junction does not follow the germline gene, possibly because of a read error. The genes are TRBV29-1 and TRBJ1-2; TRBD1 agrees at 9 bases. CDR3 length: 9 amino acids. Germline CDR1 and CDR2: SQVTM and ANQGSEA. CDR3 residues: CSVQGASAF. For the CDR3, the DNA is TGCAGCGTACAGGGGGCGAGCGCTTTC. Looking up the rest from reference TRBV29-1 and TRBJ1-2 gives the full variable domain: SAVISQKPSRDICQRGTSLTIQCQVDSQVTMMFWYRQQPGQSLTLIATANQGSEATYESGFVIDKFPISRPNLTFSTLTVSNMSPEDSSIYLCSVQGASAFGSGTRLTVV.